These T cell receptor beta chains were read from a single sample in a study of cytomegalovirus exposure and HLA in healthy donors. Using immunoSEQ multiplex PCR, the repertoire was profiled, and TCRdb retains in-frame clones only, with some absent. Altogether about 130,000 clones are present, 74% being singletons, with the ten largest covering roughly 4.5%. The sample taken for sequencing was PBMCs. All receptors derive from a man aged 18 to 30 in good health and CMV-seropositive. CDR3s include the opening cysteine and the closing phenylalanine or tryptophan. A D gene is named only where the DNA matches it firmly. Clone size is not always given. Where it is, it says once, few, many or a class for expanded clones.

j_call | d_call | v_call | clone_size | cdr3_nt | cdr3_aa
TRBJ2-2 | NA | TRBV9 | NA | TGTGCCAGCTATTTGCGGGCGACGTTCGCGAACACCGGGGAGCTGTTTTTT | CASYLRATFANTGELFF
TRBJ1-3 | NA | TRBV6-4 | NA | TGTGCCAGCAGTCCCCTGCGGGGATCCTCTGGAAACACCATATATTTT | CASSPLRGSSGNTIYF
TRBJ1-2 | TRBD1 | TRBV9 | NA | TGTGCCAGCAGCGTAGCTCCGGACAGGGCTAACTATGGCTACACCTTC | CASSVAPDRANYGYTF
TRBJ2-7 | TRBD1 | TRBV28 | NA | TGTGCCAGCAGCCCCTGGGGACAGGCCTCCTACGAGCAGTACTTC | CASSPWGQASYEQYF
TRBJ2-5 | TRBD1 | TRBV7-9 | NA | TGTGCCAGCAGCTTGAGACAGGGAGTCCAAGAGACCCAGTACTTC | CASSLRQGVQETQYF
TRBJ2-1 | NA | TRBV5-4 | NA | TGTGCCAGCAGCCACTTCGAGGGTTTGGCCTACAATGAGCAGTTCTTC | CASSHFEGLAYNEQFF
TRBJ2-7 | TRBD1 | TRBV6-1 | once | TGTGCCAGCAGCACAGACAGGGACCAGTACTTC | CASSTDRDQYF
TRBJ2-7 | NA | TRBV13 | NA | TGTGCCAGCAGCTTCGGCAGGGAAAAAAACTACGAGCAGTACTTC | CASSFGREKNYEQYF
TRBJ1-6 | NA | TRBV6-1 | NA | TGTGCCAGCAGTGATTGGCAGGGGAATAATTCACCCCTCCACTTT | CASSDWQGNNSPLHF
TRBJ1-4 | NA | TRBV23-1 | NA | TGCGCCAGCAGCCGCAGGGATTATAATGAAAAACTGTTTTTT | CASSRRDYNEKLFF
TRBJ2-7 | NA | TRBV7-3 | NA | TGTGCCAGCAGCTTAACAAGTTCGGGGGAGCAGTACTTC | CASSLTSSGEQYF
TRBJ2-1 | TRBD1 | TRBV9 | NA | TGTGCCAGCAGCGTAGGGTGGGGGACAGGGCAGTTCTTC | CASSVGWGTGQFF
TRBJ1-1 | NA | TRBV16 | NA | TGTGCCAGCAGCCCCCGCGGTGGGGCAGGCACTGAAGCTTTCTTT | CASSPRGGAGTEAFF
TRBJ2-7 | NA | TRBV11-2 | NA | TGTGCCAGCAGCTCCGACAGACAACTTACCTACGAGCAGTACTTC | CASSSDRQLTYEQYF
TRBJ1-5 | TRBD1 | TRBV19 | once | TGTGCCAGTAGAATACAGGGGAGCAATCAGCCCCAGCATTTT | CASRIQGSNQPQHF
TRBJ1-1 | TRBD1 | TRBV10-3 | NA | TGTGCCATCAGGGGGGGACAGGGGGACACTGAAGCTTTCTTT | CAIRGGQGDTEAFF
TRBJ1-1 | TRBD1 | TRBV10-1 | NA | TGCGCCAGCAGTGAGACGGGACAGGGGACCTTGAACACTGAAGCTTTCTTT | CASSETGQGTLNTEAFF
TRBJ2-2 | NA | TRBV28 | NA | TGTGCCAGCAGTTCCTCCGGGACATCCTTCACCGGGGAGCTGTTTTTT | CASSSSGTSFTGELFF
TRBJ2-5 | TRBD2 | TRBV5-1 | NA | TGCGCCAGCAAAGGTTGGCGGGGGGTTCAAGAGACCCAGTACTTC | CASKGWRGVQETQYF
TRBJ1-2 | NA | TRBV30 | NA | TGTGCCTGGAGCCATAACCTGGGGGGCTATGGCTACACCTTC | CAWSHNLGGYGYTF
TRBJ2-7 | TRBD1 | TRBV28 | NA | TGTGCCAGCACTCTCCTAAAGGGACAGGGAATACACGAGCAGTACTTC | CASTLLKGQGIHEQYF
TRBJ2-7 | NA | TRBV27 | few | TGTGCCAGCAGTTTACCGGGAGCAAGATACGAGCAGTACTTC | CASSLPGARYEQYF
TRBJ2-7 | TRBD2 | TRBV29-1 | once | TGCAGCGTTGATATCCTAGCGGGAGACGAGCAGTACTTC | CSVDILAGDEQYF
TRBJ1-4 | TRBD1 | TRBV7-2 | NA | TGTGCCAGCAGCCGGGGACAGGAAAAACTGTTTTTT | CASSRGQEKLFF
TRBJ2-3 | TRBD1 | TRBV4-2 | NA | TGTGCCAGCAGCCATGTCGACAGGGCGAACACAGATACGCAGTATTTT | CASSHVDRANTDTQYF
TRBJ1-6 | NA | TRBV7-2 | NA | TGTGCCAGCAGCCCCTCTCGGGGGGAGGGTTCACCCCTCCACTTT | CASSPSRGEGSPLHF
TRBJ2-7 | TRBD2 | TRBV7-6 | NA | TGTGCCAGCAGCCTAATGAGCGGGAGCCTCAATAAAATGTCCTACGAGCAGTACTTC | CASSLMSGSLNKMSYEQYF
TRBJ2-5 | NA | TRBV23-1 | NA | TGCGCCAGCAGCCAGACTAGGAGACAAGAGACCCAGTACTTC | CASSQTRRQETQYF
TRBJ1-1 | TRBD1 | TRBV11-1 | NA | TGTGCCAGCAAGATCGCAGGGGGCACTGAAGCTTTCTTT | CASKIAGGTEAFF
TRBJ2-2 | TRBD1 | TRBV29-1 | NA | TGCAGCGTCGGGACAGGGATCAACACCGGGGAGCTGTTTTTT | CSVGTGINTGELFF
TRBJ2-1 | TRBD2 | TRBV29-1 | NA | TGCAGCGTTGTAGGACTAGCGGGGATCTCCTACAATGAGCAGTTCTTC | CSVVGLAGISYNEQFF
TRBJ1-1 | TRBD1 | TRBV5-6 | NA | TGTGCCAGCAGCTTTTACCGGGACAGGGGGCCGGACACTGAAGCTTTCTTT | CASSFYRDRGPDTEAFF
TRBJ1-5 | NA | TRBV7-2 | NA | TGTGCCAGCAGCTTAGACGGGGGGGATCAGCCCCAGCATTTT | CASSLDGGDQPQHF
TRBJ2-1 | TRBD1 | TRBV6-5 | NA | TGTGCCAGCAGAACCGACAGGGGTAATGAGCAGTTCTTC | CASRTDRGNEQFF
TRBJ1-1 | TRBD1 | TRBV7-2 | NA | TGTGCCAGACTGGGACAGGGGAGGAATGGGAACACTGAAGCTTTCTTT | CARLGQGRNGNTEAFF
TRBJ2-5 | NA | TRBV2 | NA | TGTGCCAGCAGTGAAGAAACGGTCTGGGAGACCCAGTACTTC | CASSEETVWETQYF
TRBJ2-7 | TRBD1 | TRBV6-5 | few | TGTGCCAGCACTAACCTACAGGGGGCGGTTTACGAGCAGTACTTC | CASTNLQGAVYEQYF
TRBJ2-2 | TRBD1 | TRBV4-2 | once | TGTGCCAGCAGCCCGACAGGGGGCTCTTTCACCGGGGAGCTGTTTTTT | CASSPTGGSFTGELFF
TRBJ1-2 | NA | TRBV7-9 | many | TGTGCCAGCAGCTTACTAGGCTACACCTTC | CASSLLGYTF
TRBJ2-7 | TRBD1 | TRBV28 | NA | TGTGCCAGCAGTTTATGGGCCGGGACAGGGGTGTTGGTAGGCTACGAGCAGTACTTC | CASSLWAGTGVLVGYEQYF
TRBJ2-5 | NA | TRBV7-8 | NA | TGTGCCAGCAGCTTTCAGGGCGACCAAGAGACCCAGTACTTC | CASSFQGDQETQYF
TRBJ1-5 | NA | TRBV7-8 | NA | TGTGCCAGCAGCTATCGGGTCGACCAGCCCCAGCATTTT | CASSYRVDQPQHF
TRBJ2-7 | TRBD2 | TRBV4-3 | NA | TGCGCCAGCAGCCAAGGGACTAGCGGACCTTACGAGCAGTACTTC | CASSQGTSGPYEQYF
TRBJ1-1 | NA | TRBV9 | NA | TGTGCCAGCAGCCCCCGGATGGGGAGTAAGGCTGAAGCTTTCTTT | CASSPRMGSKAEAFF
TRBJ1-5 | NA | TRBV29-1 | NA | TGCAGCGTTGCAGCGGGGTTAAGCAATCAGCCCCAGCATTTT | CSVAAGLSNQPQHF